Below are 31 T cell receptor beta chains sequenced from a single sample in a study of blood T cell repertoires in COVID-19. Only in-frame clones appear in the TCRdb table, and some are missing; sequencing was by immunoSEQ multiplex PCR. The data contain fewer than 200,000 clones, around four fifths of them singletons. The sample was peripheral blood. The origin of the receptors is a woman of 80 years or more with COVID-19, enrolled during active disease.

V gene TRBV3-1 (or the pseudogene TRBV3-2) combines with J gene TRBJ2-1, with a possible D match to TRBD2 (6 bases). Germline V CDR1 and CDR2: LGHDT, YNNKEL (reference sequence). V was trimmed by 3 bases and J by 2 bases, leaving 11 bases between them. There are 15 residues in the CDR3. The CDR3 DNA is TGTGCCAGCAGCCACCAGCGGGCCACCTACAATGAGCAGTTCTTC. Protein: CASSHQRATYNEQFF.

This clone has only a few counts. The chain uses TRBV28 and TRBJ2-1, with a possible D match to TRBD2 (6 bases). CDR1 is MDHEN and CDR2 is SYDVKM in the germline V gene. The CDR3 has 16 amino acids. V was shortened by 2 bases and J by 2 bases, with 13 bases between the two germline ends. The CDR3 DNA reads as TGTGCCAGCAGTTTACGGCGGGGCAACACCTACAATGAGCAGTTCTTC. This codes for CASSLRRGNTYNEQFF. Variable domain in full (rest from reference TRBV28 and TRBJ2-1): DVKVTQSSRYLVKRTGEKVFLECVQDMDHENMFWYRQDPGLGLRLIYFSYDVKMKEKGDIPEGYSVSREKKERFSLILESASTNQTSMYLCASSLRRGNTYNEQFFGPGTRLTVL.

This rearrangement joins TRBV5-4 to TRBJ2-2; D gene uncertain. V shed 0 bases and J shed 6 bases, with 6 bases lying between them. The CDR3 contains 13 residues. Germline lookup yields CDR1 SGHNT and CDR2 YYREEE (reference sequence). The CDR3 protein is CASSLERAGELFF. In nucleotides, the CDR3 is TGTGCCAGCAGCTTGGAGCGAGCCGGGGAGCTGTTTTTT.

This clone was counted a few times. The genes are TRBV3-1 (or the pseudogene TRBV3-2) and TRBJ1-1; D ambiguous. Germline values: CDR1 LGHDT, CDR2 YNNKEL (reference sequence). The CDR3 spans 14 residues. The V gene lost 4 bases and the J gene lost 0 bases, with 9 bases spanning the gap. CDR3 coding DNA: TGTGCCAGCAGCCCCCCTACTATGAACACTGAAGCTTTCTTT. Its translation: CASSPPTMNTEAFF.

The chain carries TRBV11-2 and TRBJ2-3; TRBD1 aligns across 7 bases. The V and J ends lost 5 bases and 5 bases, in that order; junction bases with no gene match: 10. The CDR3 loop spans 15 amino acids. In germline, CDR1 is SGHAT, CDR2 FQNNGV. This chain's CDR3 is CASSRIGGQLDTQYF. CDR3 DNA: TGTGCCAGCAGCCGAATAGGGGGCCAATTAGATACGCAGTATTTT.

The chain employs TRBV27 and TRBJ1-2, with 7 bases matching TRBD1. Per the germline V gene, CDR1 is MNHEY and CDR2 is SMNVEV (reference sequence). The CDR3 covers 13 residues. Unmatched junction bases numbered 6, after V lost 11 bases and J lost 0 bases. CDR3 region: CAAAGQSNYGYTF. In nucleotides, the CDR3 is TGTGCCGCCGCGGGACAGTCTAACTATGGCTACACCTTC.

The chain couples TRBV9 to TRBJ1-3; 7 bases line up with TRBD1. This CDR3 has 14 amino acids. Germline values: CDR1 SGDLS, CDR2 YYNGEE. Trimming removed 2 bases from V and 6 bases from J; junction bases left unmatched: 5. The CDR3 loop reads CASSVTGLENTIYF. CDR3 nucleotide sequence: TGTGCCAGCAGCGTGACAGGGCTGGAAAACACCATATATTTT.

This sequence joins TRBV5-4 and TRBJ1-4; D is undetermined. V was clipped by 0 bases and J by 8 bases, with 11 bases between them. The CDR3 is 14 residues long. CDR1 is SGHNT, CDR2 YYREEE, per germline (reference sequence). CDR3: CASSLGGVEEKLFF. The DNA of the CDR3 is TGTGCCAGCAGCTTGGGAGGAGTTGAAGAAAAACTGTTTTTT. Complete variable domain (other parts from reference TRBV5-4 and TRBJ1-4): ETGVTQSPTHLIKTRGQQVTLRCSSQSGHNTVSWYQQALGQGPQFIFQYYREEENGRGNFPPRFSGLQFPNYSSELNVNALELDDSALYLCASSLGGVEEKLFFGSGTQLSVL.

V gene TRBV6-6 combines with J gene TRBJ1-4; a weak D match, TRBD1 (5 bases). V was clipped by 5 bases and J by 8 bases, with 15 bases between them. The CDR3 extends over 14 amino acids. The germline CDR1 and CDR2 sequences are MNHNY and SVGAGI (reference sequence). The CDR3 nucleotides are TGTGCCAGCAGTGGAGACAGCGTTGGGGAAAAACTGTTTTTT. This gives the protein CASSGDSVGEKLFF.

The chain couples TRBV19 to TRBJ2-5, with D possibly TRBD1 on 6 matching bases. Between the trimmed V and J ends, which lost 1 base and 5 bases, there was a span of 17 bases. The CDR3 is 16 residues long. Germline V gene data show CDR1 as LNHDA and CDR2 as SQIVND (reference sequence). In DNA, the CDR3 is TGTGCCAGTAGTATAGGCCCAGGGGTGGGTTCGGAGACCCAGTACTTC. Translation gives CASSIGPGVGSETQYF.

The CDR3 DNA follows: TGCGCCAGCAGCTTGGAGGCGGACTACGAGCAGTACTTC. Its protein product is CASSLEADYEQYF. The rearrangement uses TRBV5-1 and TRBJ2-7; no clear D gene. Germline CDR1 reads SGHRS; CDR2 reads YFSETQ. V dropped 0 bases and J dropped 3 bases, with 7 bases sitting between them. The CDR3 length is 13 residues.

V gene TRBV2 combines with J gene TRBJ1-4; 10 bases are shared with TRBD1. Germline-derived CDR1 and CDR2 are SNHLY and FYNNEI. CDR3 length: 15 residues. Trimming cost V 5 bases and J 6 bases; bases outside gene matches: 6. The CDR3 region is CASSTTGTGDEKLFF. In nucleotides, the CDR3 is TGTGCCAGCAGTACAACCGGGACAGGGGATGAAAAACTGTTTTTT.

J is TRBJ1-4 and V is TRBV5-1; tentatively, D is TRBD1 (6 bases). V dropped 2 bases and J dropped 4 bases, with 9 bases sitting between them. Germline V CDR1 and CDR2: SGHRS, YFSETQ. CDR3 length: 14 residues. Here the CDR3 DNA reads TGCGCCAGCAGCTTAGGACAGTTTAATGAAAAACTGTTTTTT. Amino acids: CASSLGQFNEKLFF.

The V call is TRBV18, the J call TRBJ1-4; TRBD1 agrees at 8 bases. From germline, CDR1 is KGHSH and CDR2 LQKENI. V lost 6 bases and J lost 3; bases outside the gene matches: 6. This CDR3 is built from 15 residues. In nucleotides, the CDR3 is TGTGCCAGCTCGCCTAACAGGGGGGCTAATGAAAAACTGTTTTTT. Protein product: CASSPNRGANEKLFF.

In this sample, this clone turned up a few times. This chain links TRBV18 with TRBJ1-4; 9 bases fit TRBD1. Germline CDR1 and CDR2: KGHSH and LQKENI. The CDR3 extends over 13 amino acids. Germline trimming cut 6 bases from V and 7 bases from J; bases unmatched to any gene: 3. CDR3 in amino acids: CASSRDRVEKLFF. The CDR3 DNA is TGTGCCAGCTCCCGGGACAGGGTTGAAAAACTGTTTTTT.

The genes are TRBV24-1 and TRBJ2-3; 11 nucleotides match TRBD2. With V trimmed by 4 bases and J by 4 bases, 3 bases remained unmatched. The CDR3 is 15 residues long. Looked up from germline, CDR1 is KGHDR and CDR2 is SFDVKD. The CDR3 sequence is CATSDLAGGSDTQYF. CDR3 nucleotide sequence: TGTGCCACCAGTGACCTAGCGGGGGGTTCAGATACGCAGTATTTT.

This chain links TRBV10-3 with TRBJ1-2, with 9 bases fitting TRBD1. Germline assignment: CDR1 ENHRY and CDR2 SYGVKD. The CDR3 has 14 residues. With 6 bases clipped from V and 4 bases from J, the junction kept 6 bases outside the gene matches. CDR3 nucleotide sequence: TGTGCCATCAGGGGGGACAGGGACAGCTATGGCTACACCTTC. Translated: CAIRGDRDSYGYTF.

The CDR3 protein is CASSLSQGRDSYNSPLHF. CDR3 nucleotides: TGCGCCAGCAGCTTGTCACAGGGAAGAGACTCCTATAATTCACCCCTCCACTTT. V gene TRBV5-1 combines with J gene TRBJ1-6; D possibly corresponds to TRBD1 (6 bases). The V end lost 1 base, the J end lost 0 bases, and 14 bases lay between the germline ends. This CDR3 region has 18 residues. Per germline, CDR1 SGHRS and CDR2 YFSETQ.

The CDR3 DNA reads TGTGCCAGCAGCTTTCACCGGGACAGTACTTGGAACTCCTACGAGCAGTACTTC. This codes for CASSFHRDSTWNSYEQYF. V usage is TRBV7-9 and J usage is TRBJ2-7; 7 bases are shared with TRBD1. V shed 3 bases, J shed 0 bases, and the junction held 14 bases outside the gene matches. The CDR3 sequence is 18 residues long. Germline CDR1 is SEHNR and CDR2 is FQNEAQ (reference sequence).

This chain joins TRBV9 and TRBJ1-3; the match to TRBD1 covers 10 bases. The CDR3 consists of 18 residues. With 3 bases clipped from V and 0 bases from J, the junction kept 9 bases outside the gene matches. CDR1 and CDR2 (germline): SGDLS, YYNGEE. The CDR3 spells CASSAPGQGFSSGNTIYF. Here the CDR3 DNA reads TGTGCCAGCAGCGCCCCGGGACAGGGGTTCTCCTCTGGAAACACCATATATTTT.

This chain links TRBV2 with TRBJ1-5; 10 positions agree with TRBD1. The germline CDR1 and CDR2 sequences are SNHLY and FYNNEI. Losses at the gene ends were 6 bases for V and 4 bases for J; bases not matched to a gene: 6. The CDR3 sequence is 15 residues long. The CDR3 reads CASRETGGPNQPQHF. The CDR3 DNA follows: TGTGCCAGCAGGGAGACAGGGGGCCCTAATCAGCCCCAGCATTTT. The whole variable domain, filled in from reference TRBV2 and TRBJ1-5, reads EPEVTQTPSHQVTQMGQEVILRCVPISNHLYFYWYRQILGQKVEFLVSFYNNEISEKSEIFDDQFSVERPDGSNFTLKIRSTKLEDSAMYFCASRETGGPNQPQHFGDGTRLSIL.

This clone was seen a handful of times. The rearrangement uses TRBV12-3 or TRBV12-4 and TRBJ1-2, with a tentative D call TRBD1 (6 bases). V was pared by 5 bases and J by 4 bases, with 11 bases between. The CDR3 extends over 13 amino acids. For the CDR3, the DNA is TGTGCCAGCAGTCAACAGGGCCCCTATGGCTACACCTTC. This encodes CASSQQGPYGYTF.

This chain's CDR3 is CASSRGPRLVGELFF. As DNA, the CDR3 is TGTGCCAGTAGTCGAGGGCCACGACTGGTCGGGGAGCTGTTTTTT. The chain couples TRBV19 to TRBJ2-2, with D maybe TRBD2 (5 bases). The CDR3 runs 15 residues. V lost 5 bases to trimming and J lost 7 bases, with 17 bases between them. Per the germline V gene, CDR1 is LNHDA and CDR2 is SQIVND (reference sequence).

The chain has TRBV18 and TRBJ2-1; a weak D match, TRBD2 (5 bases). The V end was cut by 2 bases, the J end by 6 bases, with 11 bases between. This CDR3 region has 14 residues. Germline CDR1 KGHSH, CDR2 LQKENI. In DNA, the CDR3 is TGTGCCAGCTCACCATCACCGGGATCCAATGAGCAGTTCTTC. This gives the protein CASSPSPGSNEQFF.

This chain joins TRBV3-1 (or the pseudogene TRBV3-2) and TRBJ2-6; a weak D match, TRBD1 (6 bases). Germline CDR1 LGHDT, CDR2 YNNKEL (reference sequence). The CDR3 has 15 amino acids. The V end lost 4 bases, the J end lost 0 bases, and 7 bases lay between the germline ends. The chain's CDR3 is CASSLTGSGANVLTF. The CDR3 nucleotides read TGTGCCAGCAGCCTGACAGGCTCTGGGGCCAACGTCCTGACTTTC.

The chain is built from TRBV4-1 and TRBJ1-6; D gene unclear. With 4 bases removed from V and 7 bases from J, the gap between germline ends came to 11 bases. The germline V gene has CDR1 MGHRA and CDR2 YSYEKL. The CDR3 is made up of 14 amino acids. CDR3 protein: CASSPPGGNSPLHF. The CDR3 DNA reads TGCGCCAGCAGCCCGCCAGGAGGGAATTCACCCCTCCACTTT.

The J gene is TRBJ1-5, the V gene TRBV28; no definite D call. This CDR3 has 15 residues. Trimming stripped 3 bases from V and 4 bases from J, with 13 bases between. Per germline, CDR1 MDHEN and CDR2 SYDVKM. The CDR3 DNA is TGTGCCAGCAGTTTTGGTAGCCTTGGGAATCAGCCCCAGCATTTT. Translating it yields CASSFGSLGNQPQHF.

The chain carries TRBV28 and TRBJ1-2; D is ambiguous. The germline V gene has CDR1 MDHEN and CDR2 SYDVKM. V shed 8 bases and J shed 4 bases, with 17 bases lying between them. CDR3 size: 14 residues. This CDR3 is CASSPGSSIYGYTF. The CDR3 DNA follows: TGTGCCAGCTCCCCAGGAAGTTCGATCTATGGCTACACCTTC.

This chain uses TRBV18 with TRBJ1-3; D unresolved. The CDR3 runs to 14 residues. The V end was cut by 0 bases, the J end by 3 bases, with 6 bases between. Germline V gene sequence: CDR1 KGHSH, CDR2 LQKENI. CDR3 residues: CASSPPQVGNTIYF. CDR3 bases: TGTGCCAGCTCACCACCTCAGGTTGGAAACACCATATATTTT.

Written as DNA, the CDR3 is TGTGCCAGCAGCAAACGGGAGGGTTACTCTGGAAACACCATATATTTT. Protein sequence: CASSKREGYSGNTIYF. This sequence joins TRBV21-1 and TRBJ1-3. TRBV21-1 is flagged as a pseudogene. The CDR3 is made up of 16 amino acids.

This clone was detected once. CDR3 bases: TGTGCCAGCTCACCGACAGGGTTCAGAAACACCATATATTTT. Translated: CASSPTGFRNTIYF. The V gene is TRBV18, the J gene TRBJ1-3, with 7 positions matching TRBD1. Germline V gives CDR1 KGHSH, CDR2 LQKENI. J was trimmed by 5 bases and V by 3 bases; bases with no gene match: 4. The CDR3 has 14 amino acids.